This T cell receptor (beta chain) was identified during a study of neurological immune-mediated disorders. TCRdb re-derived calls from the 5' RACE reads in MiXCR, one entry per CDR3 protein. Among about 50,000 distinct CDR3 sequences listed, under 13% were seen once. CDR1 and CDR2 from the germline V gene are SGHVS and FNYEAQ. This CDR3 contains 16 residues. With V trimmed by 2 bases and J by 4 bases, 4 bases remained unmatched. At least ten counts were recorded for this clonotype. Sample: PBMCs. The rearrangement joins TRBV7-6 to TRBJ2-3, with 12 bases that match TRBD2. This receptor was obtained from a man in his 70s with HTLV-1-associated myelopathy (HAM/TSP). The CDR3 DNA reads as TGTGCCAGCAGCTTAACTAGCGGGAGGCCCTCAGATACGCAGTATTTT. The encoded protein is CASSLTSGRPSDTQYF.